The clone carrying this T cell receptor beta chain was recorded a few times. What it recognizes is unknown. The CDR3 extends over 15 amino acids. CDR1 is MDHEN, CDR2 SYDVKM, per germline. Trimming stripped 3 bases from V and 4 bases from J, with 15 bases between. This record comes from a study of cytomegalovirus exposure and HLA in healthy donors. Overall study findings and caveats: According to a later analysis, most TCR beta chains associated with CMV appeared HLA-restricted. Presence/absence analyses supposed approximately even sequencing depth among donors.

13 Jbeta primers and 60 Vbeta primers were used for the PCR. Some clones are missing from TCRdb's copy, which holds only in-frame ones; the method was immunoSEQ multiplex PCR. The sample has 83,000 or so clones; around 76% are singletons. The TCR comes from a man in his thirties or forties in good health and CMV-seropositive. Sequencing input: PBMCs. The chain carries TRBV28 and TRBJ1-2; TRBD1 might be the D (6 bases). In nucleotides, the CDR3 is TGTGCCAGCAGTTTCAGTCCAGGGGTCCCCTATGGCTACACCTTC. Amino acid sequence: CASSFSPGVPYGYTF.